The present entry profiles one T cell receptor beta chain with its context. This sample stems from a study of blood T cell repertoires in COVID-19. Clones were read by immunoSEQ multiplex PCR, and TCRdb kept only the in-frame ones, dropping some. Among about 200,000 clones listed, approximately 84% were seen once. CDR1 is SGHRS, CDR2 YFSETQ, per germline. V lost 2 bases and J 4 bases, leaving 12 bases between the germline ends. The CDR3 contains 14 residues. The TCR originated in a man between 40 and 49 years old with active or convalescent COVID-19. Sequenced material: peripheral blood. The rearrangement joins TRBV5-1 to TRBJ2-5; D is undetermined. The DNA of the CDR3 is TGCGCCAGCAGCTTCTTAGGAGTTGGAGAGACCCAGTACTTC. Its translation is CASSFLGVGETQYF. Using reference TRBV5-1 and TRBJ2-5 for the parts outside the CDR3, the full variable domain is KAGVTQTPRYLIKTRGQQVTLSCSPISGHRSVSWYQQTPGQGLQFLFEYFSETQRNKGNFPGRFSGRQFSNSRSEMNVSTLELGDSALYLCASSFLGVGETQYFGPGTRLLVL.